This entry describes one T cell receptor beta chain. This sequence may be a read error, since a much larger clone differs from it by one base. These data originate in a study of tumor-infiltrating lymphocytes in primary liver carcinoma. Germline V gives CDR1 LGHNA, CDR2 YSLEER. The CDR3 spans 13 residues. Out of unsorted whole blood came the blood RNA, and germline DNA was extracted as well. Production of TCR beta cDNA used around 0.45 ug total RNA together with a constant-region primer. Libraries for TCR beta were built through three nested multiplex PCR rounds, which together made up a slightly modified ARM-PCR procedure. The two initial PCR rounds, roughly 11 cycles each, used TRBV1-TRBV30 forward and C-beta reverse primers. In TCRdb, the multiplex PCR reads were re-called with MiXCR into one record per CDR3 protein. The sample has approximately 300,000 distinct CDR3 sequences, approximately 60% seen once.

Specimen: peripheral blood. The origin of this receptor is a man aged 35 to 55 with primary liver carcinoma and hepatitis B virus infection. The V and J genes are TRBV4-3 and TRBJ2-3; 9 nucleotides align to TRBD2. CDR3 in DNA: TGCGTCAGCAGCCAAGACACCGGGACTAGCAGGGATTTT. It codes for CVSSQDTGTSRDF.